The 3 T cell receptor beta chains listed next were all sequenced from one sample in a study of shared clonotypes between healthy human individuals. The data were produced by immunoSEQ multiplex PCR, yet TCRdb's version contains in-frame clones alone and is incomplete. The sample consists of 490,000 or so clones, around 80% of them appearing once. Material: PBMCs. The source of these receptors is a woman between 40 and 55 years old in good health. Some clones in this sample may be carry-over from other donors' samples.

This CDR3 is CASSPQGADTGELFF. CDR3 in DNA: TGTGCCAGCAGCCCCCAGGGGGCTGACACCGGGGAGCTGTTTTTT. The chain carries TRBV7-7 and TRBJ2-2, with TRBD1 identical over 8 bases. CDR1 SSHAT and CDR2 FNYEAQ come from the germline V gene (reference sequence). This CDR3 region has 15 residues. With 5 bases clipped from V and 3 bases from J, the junction kept 5 bases outside the gene matches.

The chain links TRBV28 to TRBJ1-1; the match to TRBD1 covers 7 bases. V was pared by 1 base and J by 2 bases, with 4 bases of the junction left unmatched. The CDR3 is made up of 15 amino acids. Germline-derived CDR1 and CDR2 are MDHEN and SYDVKM. DNA of the CDR3: TGTGCCAGCAGTTTATTGACAGGGACTAACACTGAAGCTTTCTTT. Its protein product is CASSLLTGTNTEAFF.

The chain employs TRBV7-6 and TRBJ1-5, with D unresolved. V lost 3 bases and J 5 bases, leaving 8 bases between the germline ends. The CDR3 runs to 13 residues. The V gene's germline CDR1 is SGHVS and CDR2 FNYEAQ. The CDR3 region has the DNA TGTGCCAGCAGCTTCGCGGACGATCAGCCCCAGCATTTT. It encodes CASSFADDQPQHF.